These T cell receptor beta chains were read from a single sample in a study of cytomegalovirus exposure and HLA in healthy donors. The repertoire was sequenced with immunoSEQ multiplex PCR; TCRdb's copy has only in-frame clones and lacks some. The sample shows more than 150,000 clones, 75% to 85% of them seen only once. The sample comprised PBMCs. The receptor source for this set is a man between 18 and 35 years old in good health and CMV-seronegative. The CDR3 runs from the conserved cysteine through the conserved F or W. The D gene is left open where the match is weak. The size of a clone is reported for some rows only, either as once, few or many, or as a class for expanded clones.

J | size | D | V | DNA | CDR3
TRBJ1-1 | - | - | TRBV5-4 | TGTGCCAGCAGCTTGGGAACAGGGTATGGGAACACTGAAGCTTTCTTT | CASSLGTGYGNTEAFF
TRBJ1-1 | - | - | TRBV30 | TGTGCCTGGAGTGTTGGCTCGGGGGCTGAAGCTTTCTTT | CAWSVGSGAEAFF
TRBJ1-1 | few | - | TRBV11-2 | TGTGCCAGCGGCGACAGGATGAACACTGAAGCTTTCTTT | CASGDRMNTEAFF
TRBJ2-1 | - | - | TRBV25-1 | TGTGCCAGCAGTGAAGGGGCGGGGCAATGGCACAATGAGCAGTTCTTC | CASSEGAGQWHNEQFF
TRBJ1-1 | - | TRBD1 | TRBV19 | TGTGCCAGTAGCTCCCAGGGGGAGTTAAACACTGAAGCTTTCTTT | CASSSQGELNTEAFF
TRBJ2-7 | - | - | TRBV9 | TGTGCCAGCAGCGTAGGTCCGGGAGCAGATTTTAGCGAGCAGTACTTC | CASSVGPGADFSEQYF
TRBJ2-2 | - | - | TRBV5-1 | TGCGCCAGCAGCCCTCAAGCTAGCTATAACACCGGGGAGCTGTTTTTT | CASSPQASYNTGELFF
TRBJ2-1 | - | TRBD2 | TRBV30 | TGTGCCTCCAGGGCGGGGGGGAATGAGCAGTTCTTC | CASRAGGNEQFF
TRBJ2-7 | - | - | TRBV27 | TGTGCCAGCAGTCCCCGGGACAGTACAAAAGGGGGGTCCTACGAGCAGTACTTC | CASSPRDSTKGGSYEQYF
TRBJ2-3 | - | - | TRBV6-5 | TGTGCCAGCAGTACCACTGGGCGTGCAGATACGCAGTATTTT | CASSTTGRADTQYF
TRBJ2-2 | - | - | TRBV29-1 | TGCAGCGTTGACTCTATGAACACCGGGGAGCTGTTTTTT | CSVDSMNTGELFF
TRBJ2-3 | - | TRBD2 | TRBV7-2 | TGTGCCAGCAGCTTGGGCCTAGCGGGGTATACGCAGTATTTT | CASSLGLAGYTQYF
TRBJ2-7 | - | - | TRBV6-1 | TGTGCCAGCAAGCACGGCGAGCAGTACTTC | CASKHGEQYF
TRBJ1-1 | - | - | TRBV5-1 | TGCGCCAGCAGCTCCGGACAGCCCAACACTGAAGCTTTCTTT | CASSSGQPNTEAFF
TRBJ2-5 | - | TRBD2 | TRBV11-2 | TGTGCCAGCAGCTTAGTGGGACTAGCCGAAGAGACCCAGTACTTC | CASSLVGLAEETQYF
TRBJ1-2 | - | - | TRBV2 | TGTGCCAGCAGTGAAGTCCCTTGGGGGGGCGCGAAGAATGGCTACCCCTTC | CASSEVPWGGAKNGYPF
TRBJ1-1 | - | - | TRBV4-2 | TGTGCCAGCAGCCAAGTCAGACAGAACACTGAAGCTTTCTTT | CASSQVRQNTEAFF
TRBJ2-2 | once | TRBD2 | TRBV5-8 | TGTGCCAGCAGCTTGGCACTAGCGGGAGACACCGGGGAGCTGTTTTTT | CASSLALAGDTGELFF
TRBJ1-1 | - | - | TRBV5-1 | TGCGCCAGCTCAATGAACGGGTATAACACTGAAGCTTTCTTT | CASSMNGYNTEAFF
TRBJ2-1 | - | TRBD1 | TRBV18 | TGTGCCAGCTCACCACTGGACAGGGGGCAAAATGAGCAGTTCTTC | CASSPLDRGQNEQFF
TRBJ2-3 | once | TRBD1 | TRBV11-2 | TGTGCCAGCAGCCCACCCGGGACAGGCTTGGGAGATACGCAGTATTTT | CASSPPGTGLGDTQYF
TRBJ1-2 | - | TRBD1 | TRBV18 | TGTGCCAGCTCACCACCCGGGACAGTCAACTATGGCTACACCTTC | CASSPPGTVNYGYTF
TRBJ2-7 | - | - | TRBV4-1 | TGCGCCAGCAGCCAATCGCGTATTTCTACCTACGAGCAGTACTTC | CASSQSRISTYEQYF
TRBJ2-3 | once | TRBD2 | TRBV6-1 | TGTGCCAGCAGAGAACTAGCGCTAAGCACAGATACGCAGTATTTT | CASRELALSTDTQYF
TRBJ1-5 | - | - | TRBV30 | TGTGCCCACCCATACACGGCTCCGGGGAGAAGGGATCAGCCCCAGCATTTT | CAHPYTAPGRRDQPQHF
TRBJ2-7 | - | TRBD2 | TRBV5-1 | TGCGCCAGCAGCCCTCGGGGGAGCGGGGGGGACCCCCTCTTC | CASSPRGSGGDPLF
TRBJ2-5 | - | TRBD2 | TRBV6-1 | TGTGCCAGCAGTGAAGATCGGCTAGCGGGGGGACCGCAAGAGACCCAGTACTTC | CASSEDRLAGGPQETQYF
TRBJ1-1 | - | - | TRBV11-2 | TGTGCCAGCAGCTTAATCATGGCGAACACTGAAGCTTTCTTT | CASSLIMANTEAFF
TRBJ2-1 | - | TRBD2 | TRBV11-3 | TGTGCCAGCAGCTTACTAGCGGGGGTCTCCTACAATGAGCAGTTCTTC | CASSLLAGVSYNEQFF
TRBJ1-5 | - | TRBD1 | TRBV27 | TGTGCCAGCAGTTTATTTGGATCCTTGGGACAGGGGAAATTTCTTCAGCCCCAGCATTTT | CASSLFGSLGQGKFLQPQHF